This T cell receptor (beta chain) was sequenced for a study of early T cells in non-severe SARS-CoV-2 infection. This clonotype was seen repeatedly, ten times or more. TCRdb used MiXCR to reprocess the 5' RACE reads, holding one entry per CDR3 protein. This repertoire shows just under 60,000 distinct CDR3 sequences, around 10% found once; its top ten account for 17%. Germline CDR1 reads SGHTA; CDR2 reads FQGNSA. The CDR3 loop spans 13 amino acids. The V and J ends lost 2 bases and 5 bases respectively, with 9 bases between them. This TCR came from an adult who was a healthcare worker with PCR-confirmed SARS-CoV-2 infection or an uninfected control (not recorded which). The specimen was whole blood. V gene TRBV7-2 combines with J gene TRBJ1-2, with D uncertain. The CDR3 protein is CASSLRGDYGYTF. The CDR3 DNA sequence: TGTGCCAGCAGCTTACGGGGAGATTATGGCTACACCTTC.